These 5 T cell receptor beta chains share one sample of origin, sequenced in a study of cytomegalovirus exposure and HLA in healthy donors. A multiplex PCR was run with 60 Vbeta primers and 13 Jbeta primers. Measured with immunoSEQ multiplex PCR; TCRdb has only the in-frame clones, and not every one. The data show 150,000 to 200,000 clones, 75% to 90% seen once. Sequences were obtained from PBMCs. These receptors were collected from a boy aged 2 to 10 in good health and CMV-seronegative.

This clone has only a few counts. The chain employs TRBV5-1 and TRBJ1-1; D is unresolved. Germline-derived CDR1 and CDR2 are SGHRS and YFSETQ. V dropped 6 bases and J dropped 3 bases, with 15 bases sitting between them. The CDR3 spans 14 residues. The CDR3 sequence: CASKTRFGDTEAFF. Here the CDR3 DNA reads TGCGCCAGCAAAACTCGGTTTGGAGACACTGAAGCTTTCTTT.

The chain couples TRBV18 to TRBJ2-5, with 9 bases identical to TRBD2. Germline V lookup: CDR1 KGHSH, CDR2 LQKENI. Trimming cost V 5 bases and J 0 bases; bases outside gene matches: 7. The CDR3 has 16 residues. The DNA of the CDR3 is TGTGCCAGCTCATTAGGACTAGCGAGACACCAAGAGACCCAGTACTTC. This codes for CASSLGLARHQETQYF.

The chain employs TRBV28 and TRBJ2-5; TRBD1 is a possible D gene (5 bases). The DNA end is more similar to TRBJ2-7, so the J call may be wrong. The CDR3 contains 18 residues. The germline gives CDR1 MDHEN, CDR2 SYDVKM. The CDR3 loop is CASSLYYAGRQKLYEQYF. In DNA, the CDR3 is TGTGCCAGCAGTTTATACTATGCAGGGCGGCAAAAACTCTACGAGCAGTACTTC.

A few counts support this clone. The chain recombines TRBV5-8 with TRBJ1-3; D unclear. Trimming took 4 bases from V and 0 from J, leaving 14 bases between them. This CDR3 spans 16 amino acids. CDR1 is SGHTS, CDR2 YDEGEE, per germline. In nucleotides, the CDR3 is TGTGCCAGCAGCGCGGGATGGACGGCCTCTGGAAACACCATATATTTT. It specifies CASSAGWTASGNTIYF.

The V gene is TRBV16, the J gene TRBJ2-3; D unresolved. Germline V gene data show CDR1 as KGHSY and CDR2 as FQNENV. V shed 4 bases and J shed 6 bases, with 8 bases lying between them. The CDR3 spans 12 residues. CDR3 in DNA: TGTGCCAGCAGCCCACAGTCCGATACGCAGTATTTT. This encodes CASSPQSDTQYF.